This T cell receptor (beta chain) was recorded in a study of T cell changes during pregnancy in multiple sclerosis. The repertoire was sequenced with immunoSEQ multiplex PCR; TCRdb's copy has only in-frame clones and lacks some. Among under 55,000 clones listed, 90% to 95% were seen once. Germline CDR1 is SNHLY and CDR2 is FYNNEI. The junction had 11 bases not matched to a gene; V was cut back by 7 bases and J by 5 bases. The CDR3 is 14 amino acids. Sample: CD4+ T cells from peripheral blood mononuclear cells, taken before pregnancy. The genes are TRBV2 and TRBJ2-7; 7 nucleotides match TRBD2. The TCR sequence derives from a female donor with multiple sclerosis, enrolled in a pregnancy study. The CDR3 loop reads CASKMEAGVNEQYF. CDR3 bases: TGTGCCAGCAAGATGGAGGCGGGAGTAAACGAGCAGTACTTC. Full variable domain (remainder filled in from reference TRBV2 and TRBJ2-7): EPEVTQTPSHQVTQMGQEVILRCVPISNHLYFYWYRQILGQKVEFLVSFYNNEISEKSEIFDDQFSVERPDGSNFTLKIRSTKLEDSAMYFCASKMEAGVNEQYFGPGTRLTVT.